One and the same sample provided the 20 T cell receptor beta chains below, sequenced in a study of cytomegalovirus exposure and HLA in healthy donors. The PCR contained 60 Vbeta and 13 Jbeta primers. Assay: immunoSEQ multiplex PCR; the TCRdb copy retains only in-frame clones and omits some. The sample includes some 180,000 clones, approximately 9.5% seen only once; the top ten take 1% to 1.5%. Sequencing was done on a sample of PBMCs. These receptors were obtained from a woman aged 25 to 39 in good health and CMV-seropositive.

The V gene is TRBV13, the J gene TRBJ2-3, with 8 bases matching TRBD2. The CDR3 is 13 amino acids. The trim removed 5 bases at V and 12 bases at J, leaving 10 bases unmatched. Per the germline V gene, CDR1 is PRHDT and CDR2 is FYEKMQ (reference sequence). CDR3 region: CASSGGLSGSQYF. CDR3 sequence (DNA): TGTGCCAGCAGCGGGGGACTAAGCGGGAGTCAGTATTTT.

The chain uses TRBV5-1 and TRBJ1-1; D not resolved. V was clipped by 3 bases and J by 0 bases, with 3 bases between them. CDR3 length equals 12 residues. The germline gives CDR1 SGHRS, CDR2 YFSETQ. CDR3 loop: CASSSMNTEAFF. The CDR3 nucleotides read TGCGCCAGCAGCTCTATGAACACTGAAGCTTTCTTT.

The rearrangement links TRBV2 to TRBJ2-5; tentative D call: TRBD2 (6 bases). V was cut by 5 bases and J by 5 bases, with 21 bases left in between. Germline values: CDR1 SNHLY, CDR2 FYNNEI. The CDR3 covers 16 residues. CDR3 nucleotide sequence: TGTGCCAGCAGTCGGAACCGGGGGTCAGGGCGGGAGACCCAGTACTTC. It encodes CASSRNRGSGRETQYF.

This clone showed up just a few times. The V gene is TRBV7-9, the J gene TRBJ1-2; 7 bases agree with TRBD1. Trimming removed 6 bases from V and 1 base from J; junction bases left unmatched: 8. The germline V gene has CDR1 SEHNR and CDR2 FQNEAQ (reference sequence). The CDR3 length is 15 residues. CDR3: CASRGRQGDNYGYTF. CDR3 in DNA: TGTGCCAGCAGGGGAAGACAGGGTGATAACTATGGCTACACCTTC.

This clone was seen a few times. The chain is built from TRBV19 and TRBJ1-5; 8 nucleotides match TRBD1. Germline loops: CDR1 LNHDA, CDR2 SQIVND (reference sequence). J lost 4 bases, V lost 5 bases, and 7 bases had no gene match. The CDR3 length is 15 residues. The CDR3 reads CASSVGQVRNQPQHF. For the CDR3, the DNA is TGTGCCAGTAGTGTGGGACAGGTACGGAATCAGCCCCAGCATTTT.

This clone was counted between two and nine times. The V gene is TRBV25-1, the J gene TRBJ1-2; D gene uncertain. The CDR3 length is 15 residues. V was shortened by 1 base and J by 2 bases, with 11 bases between the two germline ends. From germline, CDR1 is MGHDK and CDR2 SYGVNS. The CDR3 is CASSESRLPNYGYTF. DNA of the CDR3: TGTGCCAGCAGTGAATCGAGGTTACCCAACTATGGCTACACCTTC.

This clone has just a few counts. CDR3 DNA sequence: TGTGCCAGCAGTGTCGGGAAGGACCGAGCCTACGAGCAGTACTTC. Translated, it gives CASSVGKDRAYEQYF. The chain carries TRBV2 and TRBJ2-7, with a tentative D call TRBD2 (5 bases). This CDR3 region has 15 residues. Germline CDR1 and CDR2: SNHLY and FYNNEI. Trimming pared 4 bases from V and 2 bases from J, leaving 15 bases between.

The table lists this clone with a few counts. The CDR3 coding sequence is TGTGCCAGCAGTGTTATGACAGGGCGGGCAGATACGCAGTATTTT. Amino acids: CASSVMTGRADTQYF. The chain carries TRBV2 and TRBJ2-3, with 7 bases aligning to TRBD1. CDR1 is SNHLY and CDR2 is FYNNEI in the germline V gene. The CDR3 is 15 residues long. V shed 4 bases and J 4 bases; nucleotides not matched to a gene: 8.

A few counts support this clone. The chain uses TRBV4-2 and TRBJ2-4, with TRBD2 as a possible D gene (5 bases). CDR1 and CDR2 (germline): LGHNA, YNFKEQ. The CDR3 is made up of 16 amino acids. V was shortened by 0 bases and J by 2 bases, with 11 bases between the two germline ends. The CDR3 nucleotides are TGTGCCAGCAGCCAAGAACTAGGACCACCCAAAAACATTCAGTACTTC. Its protein is CASSQELGPPKNIQYF.

The chain carries TRBV28 and TRBJ1-4; D ambiguous. V shed 6 bases and J shed 6 bases, with 14 bases lying between them. CDR3 size: 14 residues. Germline V gene sequence: CDR1 MDHEN, CDR2 SYDVKM. The CDR3 loop reads CASSSQEVDEKLFF. DNA for the CDR3: TGTGCCAGCAGCTCCCAGGAGGTTGATGAAAAACTGTTTTTT.

Only a few counts were recorded for this clone. The rearrangement uses TRBV18 and TRBJ1-5; 9 bases align to TRBD1. CDR3 length: 16 residues. CDR1 is KGHSH, CDR2 LQKENI, per germline. With V trimmed by 2 bases and J by 2 bases, 4 bases remained unmatched. The CDR3: CASSPLRTGGNQPQHF. The DNA of the CDR3 is TGTGCCAGCTCACCATTGAGGACAGGGGGCAATCAGCCCCAGCATTTT.

The chain recombines TRBV5-6 with TRBJ2-2, with D possibly being TRBD2 (5 bases). V was pared by 4 bases and J by 2 bases, with 18 bases between. The CDR3 is 17 residues long. The germline V gene encodes CDR1 SGHDT and CDR2 YYEEEE. The DNA of the CDR3 is TGTGCCAGCAGCCTCCTCCCGGGGAACATTAACACCGGGGAGCTGTTTTTT. It is translated as CASSLLPGNINTGELFF.

A few counts support this clone. This chain links TRBV25-1 with TRBJ2-1, with D perhaps TRBD1 (5 bases). Per germline, CDR1 MGHDK and CDR2 SYGVNS. The CDR3 consists of 16 residues. V lost 1 base to trimming and J lost 4 bases, with 14 bases between them. The CDR3 nucleotides read TGTGCCAGCAGTGAATTAGGGGTCAAATTATACAATGAGCAGTTCTTC. Translating gives CASSELGVKLYNEQFF.

This clone has just a few counts. The chain links TRBV7-7 to TRBJ1-4; D gene uncertain. The CDR3 is 15 amino acids. Germline V CDR1 and CDR2: SSHAT, FNYEAQ (reference sequence). V gave up 5 bases and J gave up 5 bases, with 15 bases separating them. Here the CDR3 reads CASSRVGGRNEKLFF. CDR3 nucleotides: TGTGCCAGCAGCCGCGTCGGAGGAAGAAATGAAAAACTGTTTTTT. The full variable domain, with the rest looked up from reference TRBV7-7 and TRBJ1-4, is GAGVSQSPRYKVTKRGQDVTLRCDPISSHATLYWYQQALGQGPEFLTYFNYEAQPDKSGLPSDRFSAERPEGSISTLTIQRTEQRDSAMYRCASSRVGGRNEKLFFGSGTQLSVL.

This chain links TRBV6-5 with TRBJ2-5; TRBD1 aligns across 9 bases. The junction had 6 bases not matched to a gene; V was cut back by 5 bases and J by 2 bases. Germline V CDR1 and CDR2: MNHEY, SVGAGI. The CDR3 runs 15 residues. In nucleotides, the CDR3 is TGTGCCAGCAGTAAGGACAGGGGAACGCAAGAGACCCAGTACTTC. Translating it yields CASSKDRGTQETQYF.

The chain uses TRBV10-1 and TRBJ2-5, with D tentatively TRBD2 (5 bases). The CDR3 is 12 residues long. The V end was cut by 5 bases, the J end by 5 bases, with 9 bases between. The germline V gene has CDR1 WNHNN and CDR2 SYGVQD (reference sequence). The CDR3 here is CASSPGSETQYF. The CDR3 nucleotides read TGCGCCAGCAGTCCGGGGTCGGAGACCCAGTACTTC.

The V and J genes are TRBV10-3 and TRBJ2-1, with TRBD2 matching 10 bases. Germline lookup yields CDR1 ENHRY and CDR2 SYGVKD. Trimming cost V 6 bases and J 8 bases; bases outside gene matches: 7. The CDR3 totals 14 residues. The CDR3 spells CAIREREGYDEQFF. In DNA, the CDR3 is TGTGCCATCAGGGAGCGGGAGGGTTACGATGAGCAGTTCTTC.

This clone was found a few times. The rearrangement joins TRBV10-1 to TRBJ2-1; TRBD2 agrees at 9 bases. The V segment lost 0 bases and the J segment 7 bases; nucleotides outside the gene matches: 13. The germline gives CDR1 WNHNN, CDR2 SYGVQD (reference sequence). This CDR3 has 18 residues. The chain's CDR3 is CASSESGGGRAKGNEQFF. As DNA, the CDR3 is TGCGCCAGCAGTGAGTCGGGCGGCGGGAGGGCCAAGGGGAATGAGCAGTTCTTC.

The CDR3: CASSESGSSGNTIYF. The CDR3 nucleotides are TGCGCCAGCAGTGAGTCCGGGAGCTCTGGAAACACCATATATTTT. The rearrangement joins TRBV10-1 to TRBJ1-3, with D uncertain. Trimming shortened V by 0 bases and J by 0 bases, and 6 bases separated the two germline ends. CDR1 is WNHNN and CDR2 is SYGVQD in the germline V gene (reference sequence). The CDR3 covers 15 residues.

CDR3 in amino acids: CASSSLFEGAGGYTF. For the CDR3, the DNA is TGTGCCAGCAGCTCCCTTTTTGAGGGGGCGGGTGGCTACACCTTC. The V call is TRBV11-2, the J call TRBJ1-2; TRBD1 agrees at 7 bases. Germline assignment: CDR1 SGHAT and CDR2 FQNNGV. Unmatched junction bases numbered 12, after V lost 4 bases and J lost 7 bases. This CDR3 has 15 amino acids.